What follows are 16 T cell receptor beta chains derived from one specimen sequenced in a study of blood T cell repertoires in COVID-19. Sequencing used immunoSEQ multiplex PCR; TCRdb keeps in-frame clones, though not all of them. The top ten hold roughly 8.9% of the sample, which has about 310,000 clones, roughly 90% seen once. Sequencing was done on a sample of PBMCs or T cells enriched from blood (not recorded which). These receptors were collected from a woman in her thirties or forties who had recovered from COVID-19.

The chain links TRBV10-1 to TRBJ2-7; 10 nucleotides align to TRBD2. The length of the CDR3 is 15 residues. Germline CDR1 reads WNHNN; CDR2 reads SYGVQD (reference sequence). V lost 2 bases to trimming and J lost 7 bases; unmatched junction nucleotides: 8. The CDR3 DNA is TGCGCCAGCAGTGAGAGGCTAGCGGGGGCGAGGGAGCAGTACTTC. It specifies CASSERLAGAREQYF.

The gene calls are TRBV18 and TRBJ2-5, with D perhaps matching TRBD1 (6 bases). Germline CDR1 KGHSH, CDR2 LQKENI. The CDR3 runs to 15 residues. Trimming stripped 5 bases from V and 1 base from J, with 14 bases between. DNA for the CDR3: TGTGCCAGCTCAACCCTGGACAGCCTCCAAGAGACCCAGTACTTC. This sequence encodes CASSTLDSLQETQYF.

In nucleotides, the CDR3 is TGTGCCAGCAGTTTAGTGCAGGAACCGCTGGGCAATGAGCAGTTCTTC. This translates into CASSLVQEPLGNEQFF. The V call is TRBV27, the J call TRBJ2-1, with D hard to call. Germline V gives CDR1 MNHEY, CDR2 SMNVEV (reference sequence). Deletions cut 2 bases from V and 6 bases from J, with 17 bases between. The CDR3 length is 16 residues.

This clone has only one observation. This rearrangement joins TRBV6-2 or TRBV6-3 to TRBJ2-7; D may be TRBD1 (5 bases). Looked up from germline, CDR1 is MNHEY and CDR2 is SVGEGT. V lost 0 bases and J lost 2, with 17 bases in between. The CDR3 contains 17 residues. This chain's CDR3 is CASSYSRVQGVPYEQYF. CDR3 bases: TGTGCCAGCAGTTACTCACGCGTCCAGGGTGTCCCCTACGAGCAGTACTTC.

The rearrangement joins TRBV2 to TRBJ1-6, with 7 positions matching TRBD1. Looked up from germline, CDR1 is SNHLY and CDR2 is FYNNEI. The CDR3 contains 15 residues. The V segment lost 8 bases and the J segment 4 bases; nucleotides outside the gene matches: 8. CDR3 region: CASLQGRGYNSPLHF. In DNA, the CDR3 is TGTGCCAGCTTACAGGGGAGAGGGTATAATTCACCCCTCCACTTT.

J is TRBJ1-2 and V is TRBV7-3, with D possibly being TRBD1 (6 bases). Per germline, CDR1 SGHTA and CDR2 FQGTGA. V lost 5 bases, J lost 6 bases, and 19 bases lay in between. This CDR3 is built from 15 residues. For the CDR3, the DNA is TGTGCCAGCAGCCATGGGGGCCAAGGGGTGGATGGCTACACCTTC. This gives the protein CASSHGGQGVDGYTF.

This clone was seen a handful of times. V and J are TRBV28 and TRBJ1-5; no firm D call. Per germline, CDR1 MDHEN and CDR2 SYDVKM. The CDR3 runs to 14 residues. The germline V and J ends were trimmed by 3 bases and 3 bases, with 9 bases remaining between them. The CDR3 DNA is TGTGCCAGCAGTTTGGACGGGGTCAATCAGCCCCAGCATTTT. It yields the protein CASSLDGVNQPQHF.

V is TRBV24-1 and J is TRBJ2-2, with TRBD1 matching over 10 bases. The CDR3 has 15 residues. Trimming took 7 bases from V and 3 from J; bases not matched to a gene: 4. The germline V gene has CDR1 KGHDR and CDR2 SFDVKD. The CDR3 bases are TGTGCCACCAGCGGACAGGGGGGGGACACCGGGGAGCTGTTTTTT. It is translated as CATSGQGGDTGELFF.

DNA for the CDR3: TGTGCCAGCAGCTGGACTAGCGGGAGACCCAATGAGCAGTTCTTC. Protein: CASSWTSGRPNEQFF. The genes are TRBV5-4 and TRBJ2-1, with 13 bases matching TRBD2. Germline CDR1 and CDR2: SGHNT and YYREEE (reference sequence). CDR3 length: 15 residues. Trimming cost V 3 bases and J 6 bases; bases outside gene matches: 3.

The chain couples TRBV3-1 (or the pseudogene TRBV3-2) to TRBJ1-5; D unresolved. The CDR3 spans 15 residues. CDR1 and CDR2 from the germline V gene are LGHDT and YNNKEL (reference sequence). Between the trimmed V and J ends, which lost 2 bases and 1 base, there was a span of 9 bases. CDR3 sequence: CASSQSELSNQPQHF. The DNA for the CDR3 is TGTGCCAGCAGCCAATCCGAGCTGAGCAATCAGCCCCAGCATTTT.

This chain connects TRBV9 to TRBJ2-2; D is uncertain. Trimming pared 3 bases from V and 1 base from J, leaving 10 bases between. Germline V gene lookup returns CDR1 SGDLS and CDR2 YYNGEE. There are 15 residues in the CDR3. CDR3 sequence reads: CASSGKAGNTGELFF. CDR3 sequence (DNA): TGTGCCAGCAGCGGAAAAGCCGGGAACACCGGGGAGCTGTTTTTT.

The chain recombines TRBV10-3 with TRBJ2-1, with 8 bases identical to TRBD2. This CDR3 is 15 amino acids long. V was clipped by 8 bases and J by 2 bases; unmatched bases: 8. The germline V gene has CDR1 ENHRY and CDR2 SYGVKD. The CDR3 DNA is TGTGCCATCGGACAGCGGGGGCCCCCCTACAATGAGCAGTTCTTC. The encoded protein is CAIGQRGPPYNEQFF.

V and J are TRBV9 and TRBJ2-3; perhaps TRBD1 as D (5 bases). Germline assignment: CDR1 SGDLS and CDR2 YYNGEE. The CDR3 has 14 amino acids. The V gene lost 3 bases and the J gene lost 7 bases, with 15 bases spanning the gap. The CDR3: CASSASTEDNTQYF. CDR3 sequence (DNA): TGTGCCAGCAGCGCGTCGACAGAGGACAATACGCAGTATTTT.

In this sample, this clone turned up once. The chain recombines TRBV7-8 with TRBJ2-5; the match to TRBD2 covers 10 bases. Trimming removed 5 bases from V and 0 bases from J; junction bases left unmatched: 15. The germline V gene has CDR1 SGHVS and CDR2 FQNEAQ. The CDR3 sequence is 19 residues long. The CDR3 bases are TGTGCCAGCAGCGCCCCAGGGGCGAAGGGGACTAGCGACCAAGAGACCCAGTACTTC. Translation gives CASSAPGAKGTSDQETQYF.

The rearrangement links TRBV28 to TRBJ1-1; D is ambiguous. Germline lookup yields CDR1 MDHEN and CDR2 SYDVKM. Trimming took 7 bases from V and 4 from J, leaving 13 bases between them. The CDR3 length is 13 residues. CDR3 region: CASILQEGTEAFF. The CDR3 region has the DNA TGTGCCAGCATCTTACAAGAGGGCACTGAAGCTTTCTTT.

V is TRBV7-2 and J is TRBJ2-1; 9 nucleotides align to TRBD2. Germline-derived CDR1 and CDR2 are SGHTA and FQGNSA. The CDR3 runs to 18 residues. Losses at the gene ends were 4 bases for V and 0 bases for J; bases not matched to a gene: 10. The CDR3 spells CASSYPGLAVSSYNEQFF. The CDR3 DNA sequence: TGTGCCAGCAGCTATCCGGGACTAGCAGTGAGCTCCTACAATGAGCAGTTCTTC.